The clone carrying this TCR beta chain was detected only a few times. What it binds is not known. The sample is drawn from a study of regulatory T cells in long-lasting Graves disease. The wider study: Persistence in Graves' disease required over 5 years of antithyroid drugs plus positive TSH receptor antibodies.

The CDR3 is made up of 17 amino acids. Losses at the gene ends were 4 bases for V and 6 bases for J; bases not matched to a gene: 10. Germline V lookup: CDR1 ENHRY, CDR2 SYGVKD. Stated time point: persistent/refractory GD, antithyroid drugs over 5 years with positive TRAb. The TCR library used RNA extracted from PBMCs. To make TCR beta libraries, researchers used iRepertoire HTBI primers and Arm-PCR of CDR3 regions. Methods used by the authors: Identified segments across samples numbered more than 55 TRBV and over 13 TRBJ. TCRdb redid the calling of the multiplex PCR reads with MiXCR, one entry per CDR3 protein. The V and J calls shown here were made by TCRdb, not taken from the authors' results. The data contain roughly 400,000 distinct CDR3 sequences, roughly 23% of them singletons. Whole-study results and caveats: Possibly, too few samples lowered accuracy.

The sequence was obtained from a female donor with Graves disease. The input for sequencing was peripheral blood mononuclear cells (PBMCs), taken when the disease was refractory, from a patient treated with antithyroid drugs. This sequence joins TRBV10-3 and TRBJ2-2; 11 nucleotides align to TRBD2. The DNA of the CDR3 is TGTGCCATCAGTGGCGGGACTAGCGGAATACCGGCCGGGGAGCTGTTTTTT. Its translation: CAISGGTSGIPAGELFF.